A selection of T cell receptor beta chains follows, all from one sample in a study of OX40 agonist ivuxolimab in advanced cancers. The repertoire was sequenced with immunoSEQ multiplex PCR; TCRdb's copy has only in-frame clones and lacks some. The sample lists nearly 80,000 clones; 91% were seen once. Specimen: CD4+ or CD8+ T cells sorted from blood, collected in a trial of the OX40 agonist ivuxolimab. The receptors stem from an adult with an advanced solid tumor such as melanoma, head and neck, liver or kidney cancer. Each CDR3 is given with its conserved first and last residue. The D gene is left open where the match is weak.

.	TRBV28	TRBJ1-5	CASSGGGSNQPQHF
.	TRBV11-2	TRBJ1-5	CASSLGGAGNQPQHF
.	TRBV2	TRBJ2-6	CASSERRRGPGANVLTF
TRBD1	TRBV19	TRBJ2-3	CASSRDRGADTQYF
.	TRBV28	TRBJ1-6	CASSLQGTNNSPLHF
.	TRBV19	TRBJ1-1	CASSPGGLMNTEAFF
TRBD2	TRBV9	TRBJ2-1	CASSVDARAGGPSNEQFF
.	TRBV15	TRBJ2-4	CATTPVGGKNIQYF
TRBD2	TRBV5-4	TRBJ2-3	CASSPPLGTSGRASDTQYF
.	TRBV9	TRBJ2-1	CASSDGRGGNEQFF
TRBD1	TRBV19	TRBJ1-5	CASSIVNRGRNQPQHF
.	TRBV19	TRBJ2-5	CASRYAGSSGETQYF
.	TRBV18	TRBJ2-5	CASSPGQQETQYF
.	TRBV7-9	TRBJ1-5	CASSSGDQPQHF
.	TRBV7-3	TRBJ1-1	CASSLTSNAATSF
.	TRBV7-9	TRBJ1-5	CASSPGGGNQPQHF
.	TRBV28	TRBJ2-1	CASSQATYNEQFF
.	TRBV19	TRBJ2-1	CASSEQVGSYNEQFF
TRBD1	TRBV18	TRBJ2-3	CASSPRQGTDTQYF
.	TRBV12-5	TRBJ1-1	CASGLVVVEINTEAFF
TRBD1	TRBV10-3	TRBJ2-3	CAIRGGTGNTDTQYF
TRBD2	TRBV4-1	TRBJ2-5	CASSQELSGRGETQYF
TRBD2	TRBV30	TRBJ2-1	CAWSGALAGGPFNEQFF
.	TRBV18	TRBJ2-7	CASSPGGRAYEQYF
TRBD1	TRBV28	TRBJ1-5	CASSIPGQSYNQPQHF
.	TRBV18	TRBJ1-1	CASSPMSDTEAFF
.	TRBV5-1	TRBJ2-5	CASSLQSGKETQYF
TRBD2	TRBV15	TRBJ2-5	CATSRDRSGLAVETQYF
TRBD1	TRBV2	TRBJ2-1	CASSRQGAYNEQFF
TRBD2	TRBV5-4	TRBJ2-1	CASSLVVLAGGPTRGFF
TRBD2	TRBV5-4	TRBJ2-1	CASSLASGGGNEQFF
.	TRBV2	TRBJ2-2	CASEIERRILFF
TRBD2	TRBV7-9	TRBJ2-1	CASSLFGLAGDNEQFF
TRBD2	TRBV6-1	TRBJ2-5	CASSLSGSAQETQYF
.	TRBV10-3	TRBJ2-1	CAISVLDYNEQFF
TRBD1	TRBV7-3	TRBJ2-2	CASSPGTANTGELFF
TRBD2	TRBV5-1	TRBJ2-1	CASSLLAGGGNEQFF
TRBD2	TRBV5-6	TRBJ2-7	CASSGAGTSVYEQYF
.	TRBV30	TRBJ2-7	CAWSPNYEQYF
TRBD2	TRBV10-1	TRBJ2-1	CASSPGGLADPSSYNEQFF
.	TRBV28	TRBJ2-7	CASSSPARAVHEQYF
TRBD1	TRBV30	TRBJ2-2	CAWMGQGAFVGELFF
.	TRBV28	TRBJ1-2	CASSLFLRAGSNYGYTF
TRBD1	TRBV5-1	TRBJ1-2	CASSATIPGQGDYGYTF